The 5 T cell receptor beta chains below come from one sample, sequenced in a study of cytomegalovirus exposure and HLA in healthy donors. Primers: 60 Vbeta forward and 13 Jbeta reverse. Measured with immunoSEQ multiplex PCR; TCRdb has only the in-frame clones, and not every one. The data show under 150,000 clones, around 78% seen once. Sequenced material: PBMCs. The receptor set was obtained from a woman aged 40 to 50 in good health and CMV-seropositive.

This chain connects TRBV7-9 to TRBJ2-7; 9 bases fit TRBD1. Germline CDR1 reads SEHNR; CDR2 reads FQNEAQ (reference sequence). This CDR3 spans 15 amino acids. J was trimmed by 5 bases and V by 3 bases; bases with no gene match: 8. The CDR3 DNA reads TGTGCCAGCAGCTTGTTCGGGACAGGGTTAGACGAGCAGTACTTC. Protein product: CASSLFGTGLDEQYF.

Of note for this clone: Other nucleotide sequences from this sample produce the same CDR3. This chain's CDR3 is CASSQLSSGSPYEQYF. DNA of the CDR3: TGCGCCAGCAGCCAGCTCTCTAGCGGGAGTCCGTACGAGCAGTACTTC. The rearrangement joins TRBV4-1 to TRBJ2-7, with 10 bases aligning to TRBD2. CDR1 MGHRA and CDR2 YSYEKL come from the germline V gene. J lost 4 bases, V lost 3 bases, and 9 bases had no gene match. The CDR3 has 16 amino acids.

In this sample, this clone turned up a few times. The V and J genes are TRBV7-9 and TRBJ2-7; no definite D call. The CDR3 totals 12 residues. Trimming removed 5 bases from V and 6 bases from J, with 11 bases in between. The germline CDR1 and CDR2 sequences are SEHNR and FQNEAQ (reference sequence). CDR3 sequence reads: CASSPPYGEQYF. For the CDR3, the DNA is TGTGCCAGCAGCCCCCCATACGGCGAGCAGTACTTC.

This clone was seen a single time. The chain uses TRBV18 and TRBJ2-2, with TRBD1 matching over 7 bases. Germline CDR1 and CDR2: KGHSH and LQKENI. This CDR3 region has 15 residues. V lost 3 bases to trimming and J lost 3 bases; unmatched junction nucleotides: 4. The DNA for the CDR3 is TGTGCCAGCTCACCTCCGACAGGGTACACCGGGGAGCTGTTTTTT. This translates into CASSPPTGYTGELFF.

V is TRBV2 and J is TRBJ2-5; 13 bases fit TRBD2. Trimming took 3 bases from V and 4 from J; bases not matched to a gene: 14. The CDR3 runs 19 residues. Germline assignment: CDR1 SNHLY and CDR2 FYNNEI. The CDR3 bases are TGTGCCAGCAGTGAGACTCTACTAGCGGGAGGGCCGAAGGGAGAGACCCAGTACTTC. Amino acids: CASSETLLAGGPKGETQYF.